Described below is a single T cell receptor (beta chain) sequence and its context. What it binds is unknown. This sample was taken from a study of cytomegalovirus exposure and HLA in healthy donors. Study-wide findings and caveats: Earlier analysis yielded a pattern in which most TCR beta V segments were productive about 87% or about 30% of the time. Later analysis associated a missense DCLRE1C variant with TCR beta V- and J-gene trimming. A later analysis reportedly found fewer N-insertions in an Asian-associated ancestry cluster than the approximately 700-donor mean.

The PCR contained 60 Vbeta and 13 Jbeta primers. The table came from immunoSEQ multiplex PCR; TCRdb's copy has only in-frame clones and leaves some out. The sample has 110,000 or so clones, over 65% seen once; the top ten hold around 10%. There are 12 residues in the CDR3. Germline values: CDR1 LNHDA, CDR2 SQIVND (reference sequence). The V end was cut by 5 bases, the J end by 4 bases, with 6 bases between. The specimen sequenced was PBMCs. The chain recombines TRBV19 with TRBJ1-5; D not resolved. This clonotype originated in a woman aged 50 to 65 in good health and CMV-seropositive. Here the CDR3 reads CASSFRNQPQHF. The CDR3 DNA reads TGTGCCAGTAGTTTCCGGAATCAGCCCCAGCATTTT.